The 23 T cell receptor beta chains below all came from one sample that was sequenced in a study of beta chain features in type 1 diabetes. The whole isolated RNA underwent reverse transcription, so sequencing captured expressed TCRB transcripts. Method: immunoSEQ multiplex PCR; TCRdb's copy keeps in-frame clones and lacks some. The sample lists 250,000 or so clones; roughly 70% were seen once. Material for sequencing was naive CD4+ T cells from blood. The receptors were sampled from a man aged 25 to 45 in good health.

CDR3 loop: CASSSTESTDTQYF. The CDR3 region has the DNA TGTGCCAGCAGCTCGACAGAGAGCACAGATACGCAGTATTTT. This chain connects TRBV11-2 to TRBJ2-3, with D possibly matching TRBD1 (5 bases). The CDR3 contains 14 residues. In germline, CDR1 is SGHAT, CDR2 FQNNGV. The germline V and J ends were trimmed by 4 bases and 0 bases, with 8 bases remaining between them. The entire variable domain, with the rest obtained from reference TRBV11-2 and TRBJ2-3, is as follows: EAGVAQSPRYKIIEKRQSVAFWCNPISGHATLYWYQQILGQGPKLLIQFQNNGVVDDSQLPKDRFSAERLKGVDSTLKIQPAKLEDSAVYLCASSSTESTDTQYFGPGTRLTVL.

CDR3 protein: CASSPTWTGGTEAFF. DNA for the CDR3: TGTGCCAGCAGTCCTACATGGACAGGGGGCACTGAAGCTTTCTTT. The V and J genes are TRBV28 and TRBJ1-1, with TRBD1 matching over 10 bases. The V gene end was trimmed by 5 bases and the J gene end by 4 bases; junction bases not matched to a gene: 7. CDR3 size: 15 residues. The germline V gene has CDR1 MDHEN and CDR2 SYDVKM.

The chain has TRBV30 and TRBJ1-1; the D gene is possibly TRBD1 (6 bases). The CDR3 spans 13 residues. V lost 2 bases and J lost 8, with 15 bases in between. Germline V gives CDR1 GTSNPN, CDR2 SVGIG (reference sequence). For the CDR3, the DNA is TGTGCCTGGAGTCTCGGGGCGGGGGCCGAAGCTTTCTTT. Amino acid sequence: CAWSLGAGAEAFF.

This clone was observed a few times. The chain has TRBV5-1 and TRBJ2-5; D may correspond to TRBD1 or TRBD2 (5 bases each). V shed 4 bases and J shed 0 bases, with 10 bases lying between them. Germline V CDR1 and CDR2: SGHRS, YFSETQ. The CDR3 totals 14 residues. CDR3 DNA: TGCGCCAGCAGCGGGGACGATTACCAAGAGACCCAGTACTTC. This gives the protein CASSGDDYQETQYF.

The chain links TRBV9 to TRBJ2-2; the D gene is possibly TRBD2 (5 bases). V was pared by 0 bases and J by 2 bases, with 8 bases between. CDR1 is SGDLS, CDR2 YYNGEE, per germline. This CDR3 has 15 amino acids. In DNA form, the CDR3 reads TGTGCCAGCAGCGTAGCGGCGGGTAACACCGGGGAGCTGTTTTTT. As protein: CASSVAAGNTGELFF.

The chain uses TRBV9 and TRBJ1-1; a possible D gene is TRBD1 (5 bases). In germline, CDR1 is SGDLS, CDR2 YYNGEE. This CDR3 has 14 residues. Between the trimmed V and J ends, which lost 4 bases and 0 bases, there was a span of 10 bases. For the CDR3, the DNA is TGTGCCAGCAGCTCGACAGATCTGAACACTGAAGCTTTCTTT. This encodes CASSSTDLNTEAFF. Drawing the rest from reference TRBV9 and TRBJ1-1, the complete variable domain is DSGVTQTPKHLITATGQRVTLRCSPRSGDLSVYWYQQSLDQGLQFLIQYYNGEERAKGNILERFSAQQFPDLHSELNLSSLELGDSALYFCASSSTDLNTEAFFGQGTRLTVV.

V usage is TRBV30 and J usage is TRBJ2-7; D is uncertain. The V end lost 0 bases, the J end lost 6 bases, and 9 bases lay between the germline ends. Looked up from germline, CDR1 is GTSNPN and CDR2 is SVGIG (reference sequence). This CDR3 is 12 amino acids long. The CDR3 loop reads CAWSVSGFEQYF. The DNA of the CDR3 is TGTGCCTGGAGTGTCTCCGGGTTCGAGCAGTACTTC.

The chain has TRBV30 and TRBJ1-2, with D uncertain. CDR1 is GTSNPN, CDR2 SVGIG, per germline (reference sequence). Trimming stripped 0 bases from V and 3 bases from J, with 11 bases between. This CDR3 is built from 14 residues. CDR3 sequence reads: CAWSVKRDHYGYTF. The CDR3 DNA reads TGTGCCTGGAGTGTAAAAAGGGATCACTATGGCTACACCTTC.

This chain joins TRBV15 and TRBJ1-2; D is undetermined. Trimming shortened V by 0 bases and J by 2 bases, and 7 bases separated the two germline ends. The germline gives CDR1 LNHNV, CDR2 YYDKDF (reference sequence). CDR3 length: 14 amino acids. The CDR3 DNA is TGTGCCACCAGCAGAGATGCAGCCAACTATGGCTACACCTTC. Translation: CATSRDAANYGYTF.

A single count supports this clone. The chain links TRBV6-5 to TRBJ2-5; D gene unclear. Trimming removed 0 bases at V and 4 bases at J, with 9 bases between. The CDR3 has 14 residues. Germline CDR1 is MNHEY and CDR2 is SVGAGI. CDR3: CASSYSSPSETQYF. DNA of the CDR3: TGTGCCAGCAGTTACTCCTCTCCCTCAGAGACCCAGTACTTC.

V is TRBV10-3 and J is TRBJ1-1, with D maybe TRBD1 (5 bases). V was pared by 4 bases and J by 5 bases, with 11 bases between. Germline V gives CDR1 ENHRY, CDR2 SYGVKD. There are 13 residues in the CDR3. The CDR3 loop reads CAISGTGQTEAFF. CDR3 DNA sequence: TGTGCCATCAGTGGTACAGGACAAACTGAAGCTTTCTTT.

The chain employs TRBV5-1 and TRBJ2-3; no definite D call. This CDR3 is built from 13 residues. The germline V gene has CDR1 SGHRS and CDR2 YFSETQ. V was clipped by 4 bases and J by 4 bases, with 10 bases between them. The CDR3 region has the DNA TGCGCCAGCAGCCCCACAGCCCCAGATACGCAGTATTTT. It encodes CASSPTAPDTQYF.

This clone was found a few times. The rearrangement uses TRBV11-2 and TRBJ2-1; TRBD1 might be the D (7 bases). The CDR3 extends over 14 amino acids. V lost 5 bases, J lost 2 bases, and 10 bases lay in between. Looked up from germline, CDR1 is SGHAT and CDR2 is FQNNGV. This CDR3 is CASSPRGAYNEQFF. The CDR3 DNA is TGTGCCAGCAGCCCCAGGGGGGCCTACAATGAGCAGTTCTTC.

The chain joins TRBV30 to TRBJ2-1; 14 positions match TRBD2. This CDR3 region has 15 residues. Trimming at V came to 3 bases and at J to 10 bases, leaving 8 bases not matched to a gene. Germline CDR1 and CDR2: GTSNPN and SVGIG (reference sequence). The CDR3 loop reads CAWRRLAGGPVEQFF. CDR3 DNA: TGTGCCTGGAGGCGACTAGCGGGAGGGCCTGTCGAGCAGTTCTTC.

The V and J genes are TRBV29-1 and TRBJ2-3, with TRBD2 matching 7 bases. Germline CDR1 reads SQVTM; CDR2 reads ANQGSEA. There are 12 residues in the CDR3. The trim removed 6 bases at V and 5 bases at J, leaving 5 bases unmatched. The CDR3 is CSVSGVVDTQYF. CDR3 coding DNA: TGCAGCGTCAGCGGGGTCGTAGATACGCAGTATTTT.

This clone was seen only a few times. This chain links TRBV11-2 with TRBJ2-3, with D unresolved. Deletions cut 2 bases from V and 6 bases from J, with 6 bases between. The CDR3 runs to 12 residues. Germline V CDR1 and CDR2: SGHAT, FQNNGV. The CDR3 DNA follows: TGTGCCAGCAGCTTACAACGGGATACGCAGTATTTT. Translating gives CASSLQRDTQYF.

The chain has TRBV29-1 and TRBJ1-1, with no clear D. Germline CDR1 reads SQVTM; CDR2 reads ANQGSEA. The CDR3 covers 13 residues. Trimming took off 2 bases at V and 3 bases at J, with 10 bases between the two ends. This chain's CDR3 is CSVERLTHTEAFF. CDR3 DNA sequence: TGCAGCGTTGAAAGGTTGACCCACACTGAAGCTTTCTTT.

The gene calls are TRBV7-2 and TRBJ2-3; 9 nucleotides agree with TRBD1. CDR1 and CDR2 (germline): SGHTA, FQGNSA. V trimming: 5 bases; J trimming: 5 bases; junction bases outside the gene matches: 8. The CDR3 has 15 amino acids. CDR3 protein: CASSTGTGILDTQYF. The CDR3 nucleotides read TGTGCCAGCAGCACCGGGACAGGGATATTAGATACGCAGTATTTT.

This chain links TRBV29-1 with TRBJ1-5; maybe TRBD1 (5 bases). Germline values: CDR1 SQVTM, CDR2 ANQGSEA. There are 14 residues in the CDR3. Trimming left V 6 bases short and J 1 base short, with 13 bases between. Here the CDR3 DNA reads TGCAGCGTCTGGTCAGGGCGGAGCAATCAGCCCCAGCATTTT. It is translated as CSVWSGRSNQPQHF.

V and J are TRBV7-2 and TRBJ2-1; D may be TRBD2 (6 bases). The CDR3 totals 18 residues. V shed 5 bases and J shed 0 bases, with 20 bases lying between them. Per the germline V gene, CDR1 is SGHTA and CDR2 is FQGNSA. CDR3 sequence (DNA): TGTGCCAGCAGCACCCCCGGGGGATACCGGGGCTCCTACAATGAGCAGTTCTTC. It yields the protein CASSTPGGYRGSYNEQFF.

The genes are TRBV15 and TRBJ2-5, with D possibly being TRBD2 (5 bases). Germline CDR1 is LNHNV and CDR2 is YYDKDF (reference sequence). The V gene lost 5 bases and the J gene lost 3 bases, with 13 bases spanning the gap. CDR3 length equals 14 residues. The CDR3 coding sequence is TGTGCCACCAGCCGGCCGGGATCGGAAGAGACCCAGTACTTC. Its translation: CATSRPGSEETQYF.

This chain links TRBV11-2 with TRBJ2-4; D gene ambiguous. Germline assignment: CDR1 SGHAT and CDR2 FQNNGV. Trimming removed 5 bases from V and 7 bases from J, with 15 bases in between. The CDR3 length is 14 residues. CDR3 in amino acids: CASSPSWAGNIQYF. The CDR3 DNA sequence: TGTGCCAGCAGCCCCAGCTGGGCCGGGAACATTCAGTACTTC.

The gene calls are TRBV20-1 and TRBJ2-7, with no clear D. Germline assignment: CDR1 DFQATT and CDR2 SNEGSKA (reference sequence). V lost 3 bases and J lost 8, with 8 bases in between. The CDR3 covers 10 residues. CDR3 DNA: TGCAGTGCTAGCAGTGAACAGCAGTACTTC. It encodes CSASSEQQYF.